This T cell receptor (beta chain) was found in a study of T-cell memory formation after mild COVID-19. Study-wide results and limits: That cross-reactive memory joined was suggested by some responding clones appearing in pre-infection memory. In second-wave clones peaking day 37, SARS-CoV-2 specificity remained unconfirmed. Clones contracting across day 15 to 85 had a balanced CD4/CD8 profile; later expanding clones leaned CD4+.

The 5'RACE method, run with constant-segment primers, produced TCR alpha and TCR beta cDNA libraries (carrying sample barcodes and UMIs). TCRdb passed the 5' RACE reads through MiXCR, listing each CDR3 protein once. The sample holds fewer than 200,000 distinct CDR3 sequences, under 20% seen once. V dropped 5 bases and J dropped 1; count of bases not matched to a gene: 6. This CDR3 region has 16 residues. Points on this clonotype: The antigen is undetermined.

This clonotype was obtained from a man aged 18-30 years who had mild COVID-19 (a few samples of this study predate the infection). Cell type and time point are not known. What was sequenced was PBMCs or a T cell subset sorted from them (not recorded which). The chain couples TRBV12-3 or TRBV12-4 to TRBJ2-7; 12 bases line up with TRBD2. CDR3 sequence (DNA): TGTGCCAGCAGTCATACCACTAGCGGGGGGTCCTACGAGCAGTACTTC. It codes for CASSHTTSGGSYEQYF.